Presented here are 28 T cell receptor beta chains from one specimen sequenced in a study of technical replicates of blood from a few donors. Assay: immunoSEQ multiplex PCR; the TCRdb copy retains only in-frame clones and omits some. The sample carries under 90,000 clones, roughly 98% recorded once. What was sequenced was T cells isolated from PBMCs. The receptors derive from a human donor in good health.

The chain couples TRBV15 to TRBJ1-5, with no clear D. This CDR3 is built from 12 residues. The V end lost 0 bases, the J end lost 9 bases, and 6 bases lay between the germline ends. Germline values: CDR1 LNHNV, CDR2 YYDKDF (reference sequence). CDR3 coding DNA: TGTGCCACCAGCAGAGATAATTGGCCCCAGCATTTT. This translates into CATSRDNWPQHF. Supplemented by reference TRBV15 and TRBJ1-5, the full variable domain reads DAMVIQNPRYQVTQFGKPVTLSCSQTLNHNVMYWYQQKSSQAPKLLFHYYDKDFNNEADTPDNFQSRRPNTSFCFLDIRSPGLGDTAMYLCATSRDNWPQHFGDGTRLSIL.

The chain is built from TRBV2 and TRBJ2-1; maybe TRBD1 (5 bases). The CDR3 covers 12 residues. Germline V gene lookup returns CDR1 SNHLY and CDR2 FYNNEI. V was trimmed by 3 bases and J by 9 bases, leaving 9 bases between them. CDR3 protein: CASSDYQGEQFF. The CDR3, as DNA: TGTGCCAGCAGTGATTATCAGGGTGAGCAGTTCTTC.

The CDR3 DNA reads as TGCGCCAGCTCGGGTCAATGGACAGGGCCTTTCACCCTCCACTTT. Translated, it gives CASSGQWTGPFTLHF. This sequence joins TRBV10-1 and TRBJ1-6; 8 bases line up with TRBD1. V gave up 8 bases and J gave up 14 bases; unmatched junction bases: 17. From germline, CDR1 is WNHNN and CDR2 SYGVQD (reference sequence). The CDR3 has 15 residues.

The chain has TRBV4-1 and TRBJ1-4; 10 nucleotides agree with TRBD1. Germline loops: CDR1 MGHRA, CDR2 YSYEKL. J was trimmed by 10 bases and V by 1 base; bases with no gene match: 15. This CDR3 spans 18 amino acids. The DNA of the CDR3 is TGCGCCAGCAGCCAAGTGGGGAGACAGGGGGCGCAGAAACGAAAACTGTTTTTT. Protein: CASSQVGRQGAQKRKLFF.

The chain carries TRBV29-1 and TRBJ2-2; D unclear. This CDR3 has 13 amino acids. The V end was cut by 6 bases, the J end by 0 bases, with 8 bases between. Germline V CDR1 and CDR2: SQVTM, ANQGSEA. This CDR3 is CSVAKSNTGELFF. The CDR3 DNA reads as TGCAGCGTGGCAAAGTCGAACACCGGGGAGCTGTTTTTT.

The count of this clone is one. The chain is built from TRBV2 and TRBJ2-1, with 9 bases matching TRBD1. With 6 bases clipped from V and 0 bases from J, the junction kept 6 bases outside the gene matches. Germline-derived CDR1 and CDR2 are SNHLY and FYNNEI. CDR3 length: 16 amino acids. The CDR3 is CASRRQGGSSYNEQFF. CDR3 nucleotide sequence: TGTGCCAGCAGGCGACAGGGGGGAAGCTCCTACAATGAGCAGTTCTTC.

The chain couples TRBV21-1 to TRBJ1-2. TRBV21-1 is classified as a pseudogene. This CDR3 is built from 16 residues. The chain's CDR3 is CASSIGRRAPNYGYTF. As DNA, the CDR3 is TGTGCCAGCAGCATAGGTAGGAGGGCACCGAACTATGGCTACACCTTC.

The chain carries TRBV28 and TRBJ2-1, with a possible D match to TRBD1 (6 bases). CDR1 is MDHEN, CDR2 SYDVKM, per germline. The CDR3 consists of 18 residues. V was shortened by 5 bases and J by 0 bases, with 20 bases between the two germline ends. CDR3 nucleotide sequence: TGTGCCAGCAGTACTCCGTATAAACAGGGTAGCTCCTACAATGAGCAGTTCTTC. It specifies CASSTPYKQGSSYNEQFF.

The V and J genes are TRBV6-6 and TRBJ1-2; D is ambiguous. V lost 9 bases to trimming and J lost 0 bases, with 14 bases between them. Per the germline V gene, CDR1 is MNHNY and CDR2 is SVGAGI (reference sequence). The CDR3 is 14 residues long. This CDR3 reads CASSSRGSNYGYTF. CDR3 in DNA: TGTGCCAGTTCCTCGCGGGGTTCTAACTATGGCTACACCTTC.

The gene calls are TRBV4-1 and TRBJ2-1; 11 nucleotides agree with TRBD2. From germline, CDR1 is MGHRA and CDR2 YSYEKL. J gave up 8 bases and V 4 bases, and 19 bases lay outside the gene matches. The length of the CDR3 is 19 residues. The CDR3 reads CASSLRAPTSGGFVDEQFF. The CDR3 nucleotides are TGCGCCAGCAGCCTAAGAGCCCCTACTAGCGGGGGTTTCGTAGATGAGCAGTTCTTC.

V and J are TRBV5-6 and TRBJ2-5; 7 bases map to TRBD1. The junction had 0 bases not matched to a gene; V was cut back by 0 bases and J by 1 base. CDR3 length: 14 amino acids. The germline V gene encodes CDR1 SGHDT and CDR2 YYEEEE. CDR3 coding DNA: TGTGCCAGCAGCTTGGCAGGGGGCCAAGAGACCCAGTACTTC. Translating gives CASSLAGGQETQYF. The full variable domain, rest sourced from reference TRBV5-6 and TRBJ2-5, is DAGVTQSPTHLIKTRGQQVTLRCSPKSGHDTVSWYQQALGQGPQFIFQYYEEEERQRGNFPDRFSGHQFPNYSSELNVNALLLGDSALYLCASSLAGGQETQYFGPGTRLLVL.

V usage is TRBV6-5 and J usage is TRBJ1-4; 9 bases are a match to TRBD1. V dropped 2 bases and J dropped 8; count of bases not matched to a gene: 6. Germline CDR1 MNHEY, CDR2 SVGAGI. This CDR3 comprises 15 residues. The CDR3 DNA reads TGTGCCAGCAGTTACCTGGGACAGGGTGGCGAAAAACTGTTTTTT. It is translated as CASSYLGQGGEKLFF.

The rearrangement joins TRBV5-6 to TRBJ1-5; 11 bases are shared with TRBD1. J lost 1 base, V lost 4 bases, and 4 bases had no gene match. The CDR3 is made up of 16 amino acids. Germline loops: CDR1 SGHDT, CDR2 YYEEEE. The CDR3: CASSADRGRSNQPQHF. CDR3 coding DNA: TGTGCCAGCAGCGCGGACAGGGGGCGAAGCAATCAGCCCCAGCATTTT.

The chain is built from TRBV11-3 and TRBJ2-7, with a weak D call TRBD2 (5 bases). Germline lookup yields CDR1 SGHNT and CDR2 YENEEA. Trimming shortened V by 3 bases and J by 4 bases, and 16 bases separated the two germline ends. This CDR3 comprises 15 residues. The CDR3 loop is CASSLITSGSYEQYF. DNA for the CDR3: TGTGCCAGCAGCTTGATTACTAGTGGGTCTTACGAGCAGTACTTC.

The chain is built from TRBV21-1 and TRBJ1-4; TRBD1, the table's D call, was not compared with the DNA. TRBV21-1 represents a pseudogene. The CDR3 sequence is 13 residues long. The CDR3 sequence: CATIPGQREKLFF. In nucleotides, the CDR3 is TGTGCCACTATTCCCGGACAGAGGGAAAAACTGTTTTTT.

V usage is TRBV6-1 and J usage is TRBJ1-2; weak D call: TRBD1 (5 bases). The CDR3 runs to 15 residues. Trimming pared 6 bases from V and 4 bases from J, leaving 18 bases between. The germline CDR1 and CDR2 sequences are MNHNS and SASEGT. The CDR3, as DNA: TGTGCCAGCAGGGGATTAAGGGGCAATAGCTATGGCTACACCTTC. The encoded protein is CASRGLRGNSYGYTF.

The chain combines TRBV28 with TRBJ2-3; D possibly corresponds to TRBD2 (6 bases). Germline-derived CDR1 and CDR2 are MDHEN and SYDVKM. V was cut by 3 bases and J by 6 bases, with 19 bases left in between. The CDR3 consists of 16 residues. The CDR3 reads CASSLGGTSGGDTQYF. The CDR3 DNA is TGTGCCAGCAGTTTGGGTGGGACGAGTGGGGGGGATACGCAGTATTTT.

The V and J genes are TRBV2 and TRBJ2-7, with 8 nucleotides matching TRBD1. The CDR3 is made up of 13 amino acids. With 8 bases clipped from V and 8 bases from J, the junction kept 11 bases outside the gene matches. Germline CDR1 is SNHLY and CDR2 is FYNNEI. DNA of the CDR3: TGTGCCAGCTCCTGGGGGACAGGACTTAAGCAGTACTTC. It codes for CASSWGTGLKQYF.

The chain carries TRBV6-5 and TRBJ1-3; D not certain. There are 14 residues in the CDR3. Germline CDR1 MNHEY, CDR2 SVGAGI. Deletions cut 4 bases from V and 4 bases from J, with 11 bases between. The CDR3 loop is CASSFETTGNTIYF. CDR3 coding DNA: TGTGCCAGCAGTTTCGAGACAACCGGAAACACCATATATTTT.

The chain recombines TRBV11-3 with TRBJ1-6; D uncertain. Germline assignment: CDR1 SGHNT and CDR2 YENEEA. The ends were cut back, 0 bases at V and 6 bases at J, with 15 bases in the middle. The CDR3 length is 17 residues. CDR3 coding DNA: TGTGCCAGCAGCTTAGATCGGTGGGGAGGGCCTAATTCACCCCTCCACTTT. It encodes CASSLDRWGGPNSPLHF.

This sequence joins TRBV5-8 and TRBJ1-5, with TRBD1 identical over 7 bases. V lost 7 bases to trimming and J lost 11 bases; unmatched junction nucleotides: 15. Germline V CDR1 and CDR2: SGHTS, YDEGEE. The CDR3 is 14 amino acids. CDR3 in amino acids: CASGRDRSEGAQHF. In DNA, the CDR3 is TGTGCCAGCGGCCGGGACAGATCTGAAGGGGCCCAGCATTTT. The full variable domain, completed using reference TRBV5-8 and TRBJ1-5, is EAGVTQSPTHLIKTRGQQATLRCSPISGHTSVYWYQQALGLGLQFLLWYDEGEERNRGNFPPRFSGRQFPNYSSELNVNALELEDSALYLCASGRDRSEGAQHFGDGTRLSIL.

The CDR3 here is CASSEEWATNYGYTF. The CDR3 DNA reads as TGTGCCAGCAGTGAAGAATGGGCGACTAACTATGGCTACACCTTC. The V and J genes are TRBV6-1 and TRBJ1-2; the D is unclear. Germline V gene data show CDR1 as MNHNS and CDR2 as SASEGT. The CDR3 sequence is 15 residues long. The V end was cut by 1 base, the J end by 0 bases, with 9 bases between.

The chain combines TRBV6-4 with TRBJ2-1; D might be TRBD2 (7 bases). This CDR3 has 14 amino acids. Germline CDR1 is MRHNA and CDR2 is SNTAGT. V lost 1 base and J 7 bases, leaving 11 bases between the germline ends. CDR3 nucleotides: TGTGCCAGCAGTGACTGGGGGCGGGGGAATGAGCAGTTCTTC. Encoded protein: CASSDWGRGNEQFF.

The gene calls are TRBV6-5 and TRBJ2-3; D possibly corresponds to TRBD1 (5 bases). V lost 2 bases and J lost 3, with 12 bases in between. This CDR3 has 15 residues. The V gene's germline CDR1 is MNHEY and CDR2 SVGAGI. CDR3 sequence reads: CASSYRQKKTDTQYF. The CDR3 DNA follows: TGTGCCAGCAGTTACCGACAGAAGAAGACAGATACGCAGTATTTT.

The rearrangement uses TRBV6-6 and TRBJ2-3, with a tentative D call TRBD1 (6 bases). V was cut by 5 bases and J by 6 bases, with 12 bases left in between. CDR1 and CDR2 (germline): MNHNY, SVGAGI (reference sequence). CDR3 length equals 13 residues. CDR3 nucleotides: TGTGCCAGCAGTCAGGGGCTGGGTGATACGCAGTATTTT. Residues: CASSQGLGDTQYF.

The chain is built from TRBV9 and TRBJ2-1; 12 nucleotides line up with TRBD2. Germline V lookup: CDR1 SGDLS, CDR2 YYNGEE. V lost 2 bases and J lost 7; bases outside the gene matches: 16. The CDR3 runs to 19 residues. The CDR3 is CASSVPGTSGSGALNEQFF. Written as DNA, the CDR3 is TGTGCCAGCAGCGTTCCCGGGACTAGCGGGTCAGGGGCCCTTAATGAGCAGTTCTTC.

The rearrangement joins TRBV6-5 to TRBJ1-5; D may be TRBD1 (5 bases). Trimming stripped 6 bases from V and 4 bases from J, with 10 bases between. The CDR3 has 13 residues. Germline CDR1 reads MNHEY; CDR2 reads SVGAGI. The chain's CDR3 is CASSRVGNQPQHF. DNA for the CDR3: TGTGCCAGCAGCAGGGTCGGGAATCAGCCCCAGCATTTT.

The chain carries TRBV7-6 and TRBJ2-7; 7 bases are a match to TRBD1. This CDR3 is 14 amino acids long. CDR1 SGHVS and CDR2 FNYEAQ come from the germline V gene. V lost 1 base and J lost 3; bases outside the gene matches: 3. CDR3 in DNA: TGTGCCAGCAGCTTAGGTCCAGGGGGCTACGAGCAGTACTTC. Its protein is CASSLGPGGYEQYF.